The clone carrying this T cell receptor (beta chain) has a handful of counts. As yet, its antigen is unknown. The data were obtained in a study of cytomegalovirus exposure and HLA in healthy donors. The donors gave bone marrow, and they were healthy. The study sampled nominally healthy donors, though unrecorded immune exposures were likely. Germline-derived CDR1 and CDR2 are GTSNPN and SVGIG (reference sequence). V lost 8 bases and J lost 4, with 11 bases in between. The length of the CDR3 is 11 residues. Overall study findings and caveats: In a later analysis, across HLA loci, associated TCR counts were highest for DRB1, lowest for HLA-C.

Vbeta (60) and Jbeta (13) primers were used in the PCR. Measured with immunoSEQ multiplex PCR; TCRdb has only the in-frame clones, and not every one. The sample shows about 160,000 clones, 70% to 90% of them seen only once. J is TRBJ2-5 and V is TRBV30; D is unresolved. The sequencing input was PBMCs. This TCR was sampled from a man aged 18-30 years in good health and CMV-seropositive. In DNA form, the CDR3 reads TGTGCCGCTAACAGCCGAGAGACCCAGTACTTC. It translates to CAANSRETQYF.